This TCR beta chain emerged from a study of T cell responses to AZD1222 COVID-19 vaccine. General study results and limits: Females made up more of the donors, who were largely white British, and clonal diversity may have come out too low. Unmutated regions of variants are reportedly targeted by nearly half of spike-specific TCRs.

Remarks on this clone: What it recognizes is unknown.

Sequencing was performed with immunoSEQ multiplex PCR; in TCRdb, only in-frame clones are kept and a portion is missing. The profile shows more than 95,000 clones, over 75% of them singletons. This CDR3 region has 14 residues. Trimming cost V 5 bases and J 4 bases; bases outside gene matches: 6. Sequenced material: peripheral blood, taken on day 0 of AZD1222 vaccination. This clonotype originated in an adult in good health. This chain connects TRBV5-3 to TRBJ2-3; TRBD1 aligns across 8 bases. TRBV5-3 is designated an ORF whose function remains uncertain. For the CDR3, the DNA is TGTGCCAGAAGGTCTCAGGGGGCGTCAGATACGCAGTATTTT. This gives the protein CARRSQGASDTQYF.